This section outlines one TCR beta chain sequence together with its context. Its antigen remains unknown. Primers included in the PCR were 60 Vbeta and 13 Jbeta primers. Generated by immunoSEQ multiplex PCR, the TCRdb table keeps only in-frame clones and is missing some. The profile shows some 110,000 clones, roughly 81% of them singletons. This record comes from a study of cytomegalovirus exposure and HLA in healthy donors. Germline loops: CDR1 SGHRS, CDR2 YFSETQ. With 3 bases clipped from V and 2 bases from J, the junction kept 5 bases outside the gene matches. This CDR3 comprises 17 residues. Study conclusions and caveats: Previously analyzed data showed that most TCR beta V segments were productive at a frequency of about 87% or about 30%. CMV serostatus was the sole immune exposure information available. HLA alleles were associated with around 17,000 TCR beta sequences in a later analysis at 0.05 false discovery rate. The study recorded 150 to 200 TCR beta chains that were cytomegalovirus-associated.

J is TRBJ2-1 and V is TRBV5-1; 13 bases fit TRBD2. The clonotype comes from a young woman in good health and CMV-seronegative. The sequenced sample was PBMCs. The CDR3 loop is CASSWTSGSPTYNEQFF. DNA of the CDR3: TGCGCCAGCAGCTGGACTAGCGGGAGCCCTACCTACAATGAGCAGTTCTTC.